This T cell receptor (beta chain) comes out of a study of blood T cells in healthy people across ages. Looked up from germline, CDR1 is MNHNY and CDR2 is SVGAGI (reference sequence). This CDR3 spans 15 amino acids. J was trimmed by 8 bases and V by 6 bases; bases with no gene match: 12. Then a second PCR, running about 6 to 11 cycles, was carried out with a sample-barcoded 5' primer and a J-beta primer mix. Researchers report that a template-switch adaptor with 12 random nucleotides tagged each cDNA molecule. TCRdb reprocessed the 5' RACE reads with MiXCR, giving one entry per CDR3 protein. The table lists fewer than 800,000 distinct CDR3 sequences, 32% of them singletons, with 15% in the top ten. This clonotype was seen a few times. Its antigen is not known. Study-level results: TCR beta diversity, measured per million T cells, fell in a roughly linear way with age. There was no known CMV status for donors, so expanded clonotype changes were possibly confounded.

The donors, aged about 6 to 95, were healthy Caucasians from Russia. The TCR comes from a woman of 80 years or more in good health. The sequencing sample was made of blood. V gene TRBV6-6 combines with J gene TRBJ1-4, with 7 nucleotides matching TRBD1. This CDR3 reads CASSDRQGGREKLFF. The CDR3 DNA reads as TGTGCCAGCAGCGATAGACAGGGAGGAAGGGAAAAACTGTTTTTT.